This T cell receptor (beta chain) was retrieved from a study of blood T cells in healthy people across ages. The germline V gene has CDR1 SGHRS and CDR2 YFSETQ. V was cut by 4 bases and J by 2 bases, with 19 bases left in between. The CDR3 totals 16 residues. This clonotype occurred a few times. Sample-barcoded 5' priming and a J-beta primer mix drove a second PCR of roughly 6 to 12 cycles. One entry per CDR3 protein results from TCRdb running MiXCR on the 5' RACE reads. The sample has 750,000 to 950,000 distinct CDR3 sequences; 25% to 30% are singletons. In addition, the sample was reused for a study of T cells of mothers and their children.

The chain links TRBV5-1 to TRBJ2-7, with D tentatively TRBD1 (6 bases). The clonotype comes from a woman between 40 and 55 years old in good health. The sequencing input was blood. Written as DNA, the CDR3 is TGCGCCAGCAGCGTCGGACCAGGGGTGGGCACCTACGAGCAGTACTTC. It codes for CASSVGPGVGTYEQYF.